The next 25 T cell receptor beta chains were all read from a single sample in a study of cytomegalovirus exposure and HLA in healthy donors. PCR used 60 Vbeta primers and 13 Jbeta primers. Some clones are missing from TCRdb's copy, which holds only in-frame ones; the method was immunoSEQ multiplex PCR. The table records about 140,000 clones, about 80% of them present only once. Sequencing was done on a sample of PBMCs. The receptor source for this set is a middle-aged man in good health and CMV-seropositive.

The chain employs TRBV7-9 and TRBJ2-3; a weak D match, TRBD1 (5 bases). V lost 1 base and J lost 5, with 13 bases in between. Germline CDR1 SEHNR, CDR2 FQNEAQ (reference sequence). The CDR3 extends over 15 amino acids. The CDR3 bases are TGTGCCAGCAGCTTAGAGGGGAATAGAGGAGATACGCAGTATTTT. Protein: CASSLEGNRGDTQYF.

CDR3 region: CAISGTGPGEKLFF. The CDR3 DNA sequence: TGTGCCATCAGTGGAACAGGGCCCGGTGAAAAACTGTTTTTT. This rearrangement joins TRBV10-3 to TRBJ1-4; the D gene is possibly TRBD1 (6 bases). The ends were cut back, 4 bases at V and 7 bases at J, with 13 bases in the middle. Germline CDR1 reads ENHRY; CDR2 reads SYGVKD. The CDR3 runs 14 residues.

This clone was counted between two and nine times. This chain joins TRBV6-1 and TRBJ1-1; D uncertain. The CDR3 is 12 residues long. The germline CDR1 and CDR2 sequences are MNHNS and SASEGT. Trimming shortened V by 7 bases and J by 7 bases, and 13 bases separated the two germline ends. CDR3 in amino acids: CASNRWSVEAFF. In DNA form, the CDR3 reads TGTGCCAGCAACCGGTGGAGCGTTGAAGCTTTCTTT.

The DNA for the CDR3 is TGTGCCAGTAGATCCCTCCAGCTGGGCAGTCTGGAAGAGCAGTACTTC. This translates into CASRSLQLGSLEEQYF. This chain joins TRBV19 and TRBJ2-7; D is uncertain. This CDR3 contains 16 residues. Germline lookup yields CDR1 LNHDA and CDR2 SQIVND (reference sequence). Trimming pared 6 bases from V and 7 bases from J, leaving 25 bases between.

This clone was observed a handful of times. The chain is built from TRBV2 and TRBJ2-7; 7 bases align to TRBD2. Germline CDR1 is SNHLY and CDR2 is FYNNEI. V lost 4 bases to trimming and J lost 7 bases; unmatched junction nucleotides: 13. The CDR3 covers 15 residues. This chain's CDR3 is CASSVSGPNVGEQYF. CDR3 in DNA: TGTGCCAGCAGTGTTAGCGGGCCTAACGTCGGAGAGCAGTACTTC.

V is TRBV5-6 and J is TRBJ2-1; 8 bases align to TRBD2. The CDR3 totals 16 residues. V dropped 3 bases and J dropped 4; count of bases not matched to a gene: 9. CDR1 SGHDT and CDR2 YYEEEE come from the germline V gene. The CDR3 spells CASSYSSGSLYNEQFF. CDR3 in DNA: TGTGCCAGCAGCTACTCGAGCGGGAGCTTGTACAATGAGCAGTTCTTC.

This chain links TRBV7-9 with TRBJ1-2, with TRBD1 matching 7 bases. With V trimmed by 1 base and J by 6 bases, 2 bases remained unmatched. Germline CDR1 SEHNR, CDR2 FQNEAQ (reference sequence). The CDR3 runs 13 residues. CDR3 loop: CASSLGRGDGYTF. The CDR3 coding sequence is TGTGCCAGCAGCTTAGGCAGGGGGGATGGCTACACCTTC. Using reference TRBV7-9 and TRBJ1-2 for the parts outside the CDR3, the full variable domain is DTGVSQNPRHKITKRGQNVTFRCDPISEHNRLYWYRQTLGQGPEFLTYFQNEAQLEKSRLLSDRFSAERPKGSFSTLEIQRTEQGDSAMYLCASSLGRGDGYTFGSGTRLTVV.

The CDR3 loop reads CASSSQGWGTEAFF. For the CDR3, the DNA is TGTGCCAGCAGCTCCCAGGGTTGGGGCACTGAAGCTTTCTTT. This chain joins TRBV7-3 and TRBJ1-1, with D perhaps matching TRBD1 (5 bases). The CDR3 loop spans 14 amino acids. Looked up from germline, CDR1 is SGHTA and CDR2 is FQGTGA. V was trimmed by 4 bases and J by 4 bases, leaving 13 bases between them. The full variable domain, rest sourced from reference TRBV7-3 and TRBJ1-1, is GAGVSQTPSNKVTEKGKYVELRCDPISGHTALYWYRQSLGQGPEFLIYFQGTGAADDSGLPNDRFFAVRPEGSVSTLKIQRTERGDSAVYLCASSSQGWGTEAFFGQGTRLTVV.

The CDR3 coding sequence is TGCGCCAGCAGCTTGGAAGGCGTCGGAGAGGGGGAGGGGAGGAACACTGAAGCTTTCTTT. Its translation is CASSLEGVGEGEGRNTEAFF. The chain recombines TRBV5-1 with TRBJ1-1; D may be TRBD1 (6 bases). Germline CDR1 reads SGHRS; CDR2 reads YFSETQ. Deletions cut 0 bases from V and 1 base from J, with 25 bases between. CDR3 size: 20 residues.

This sequence joins TRBV10-2 and TRBJ1-2; D remains ambiguous. Trimming removed 7 bases from V and 2 bases from J, with 11 bases in between. CDR1 is WSHSY and CDR2 is SAAADI in the germline V gene. This CDR3 is built from 13 residues. CDR3 sequence (DNA): TGCGCCAGCATGCGGGGAGAAAACTATGGCTACACCTTC. Translation: CASMRGENYGYTF.

The V gene is TRBV7-3, the J gene TRBJ2-1; D may be TRBD2 (5 bases). Between the trimmed V and J ends, which lost 5 bases and 8 bases, there was a span of 19 bases. The CDR3 has 15 amino acids. Germline V gene lookup returns CDR1 SGHTA and CDR2 FQGTGA. The CDR3 DNA is TGTGCCAGCAGCCGCCCTAGCCCAACTGGGGATGAGCAGTTCTTC. It is translated as CASSRPSPTGDEQFF.

J is TRBJ1-1 and V is TRBV30, with D possibly TRBD1 on 6 matching bases. V was trimmed by 3 bases and J by 3 bases, leaving 8 bases between them. The CDR3 is 12 residues long. In germline, CDR1 is GTSNPN, CDR2 SVGIG (reference sequence). CDR3 amino acids: CAWRQGYTEAFF. As DNA, the CDR3 is TGTGCCTGGAGGCAGGGGTACACTGAAGCTTTCTTT. Full variable domain (missing parts from reference TRBV30 and TRBJ1-1): SQTIHQWPATLVQPVGSPLSLECTVEGTSNPNLYWYRQAAGRGLQLLFYSVGIGQISSEVPQNLSASRPQDRQFILSSKKLLLSDSGFYLCAWRQGYTEAFFGQGTRLTVV.

The chain employs TRBV5-1 and TRBJ2-5, with 7 bases fitting TRBD2. Germline values: CDR1 SGHRS, CDR2 YFSETQ. The CDR3 loop spans 13 amino acids. The V and J ends lost 4 bases and 5 bases, in that order; junction bases with no gene match: 5. Here the CDR3 DNA reads TGCGCCAGCAGCGGCGGGAGTCTGGAGACCCAGTACTTC. Protein product: CASSGGSLETQYF.

The chain's CDR3 is CASSEGAYEQYF. The CDR3 nucleotides read TGTGCCAGTAGCGAGGGGGCCTACGAGCAGTACTTC. V is TRBV19 and J is TRBJ2-7, with D tentatively TRBD1 (6 bases). V was pared by 6 bases and J by 2 bases, with 8 bases between. Germline-derived CDR1 and CDR2 are LNHDA and SQIVND (reference sequence). The CDR3 is 12 amino acids.

The CDR3 DNA follows: TGTGCCAGCAGTCCAGGCCCTCCGGTAGCTTTCTTT. Its translation is CASSPGPPVAFF. The chain uses TRBV6-5 and TRBJ1-1, with unresolved D. V was cut by 5 bases and J by 10 bases, with 14 bases left in between. The CDR3 length is 12 residues. Germline values: CDR1 MNHEY, CDR2 SVGAGI.

The CDR3 nucleotides are TGTGCCAGCAGTTTACGGTCGGAGGGAAGGAGCTCCTATAATTCACCCCTCCACTTT. Translation: CASSLRSEGRSSYNSPLHF. The chain has TRBV27 and TRBJ1-6, with D unclear. With 2 bases removed from V and 0 bases from J, the gap between germline ends came to 17 bases. Germline V gene sequence: CDR1 MNHEY, CDR2 SMNVEV (reference sequence). The CDR3 runs 19 residues.

This rearrangement joins TRBV9 to TRBJ2-4, with D possibly being TRBD1 (5 bases). CDR1 is SGDLS and CDR2 is YYNGEE in the germline V gene. Trimming removed 2 bases from V and 6 bases from J, with 15 bases in between. CDR3 length equals 15 residues. This CDR3 reads CASSVGPTGRNIQYF. CDR3 nucleotides: TGTGCCAGCAGCGTGGGTCCTACAGGAAGAAACATTCAGTACTTC. The full variable domain, in which reference TRBV9 and TRBJ2-4 provide the parts outside the CDR3, is DSGVTQTPKHLITATGQRVTLRCSPRSGDLSVYWYQQSLDQGLQFLIQYYNGEERAKGNILERFSAQQFPDLHSELNLSSLELGDSALYFCASSVGPTGRNIQYFGAGTRLSVL.

V gene TRBV2 combines with J gene TRBJ2-7; no definite D call. CDR1 and CDR2 from the germline V gene are SNHLY and FYNNEI. V lost 5 bases to trimming and J lost 3 bases, with 5 bases between them. The CDR3 consists of 11 residues. The DNA of the CDR3 is TGTGCCAGCAGTCCTTACTACGAGCAGTACTTC. It is translated as CASSPYYEQYF. The variable domain in full, with the rest retrieved from reference TRBV2 and TRBJ2-7, is EPEVTQTPSHQVTQMGQEVILRCVPISNHLYFYWYRQILGQKVEFLVSFYNNEISEKSEIFDDQFSVERPDGSNFTLKIRSTKLEDSAMYFCASSPYYEQYFGPGTRLTVT.

This clone was seen a handful of times. The V gene is TRBV5-1, the J gene TRBJ2-1, with 7 bases lining up with TRBD2. The CDR3 is 13 amino acids. V gave up 4 bases and J gave up 5 bases; unmatched junction bases: 3. From germline, CDR1 is SGHRS and CDR2 YFSETQ. The CDR3 region is CASSPGTNNEQFF. CDR3 nucleotides: TGCGCCAGCAGCCCCGGGACTAACAATGAGCAGTTCTTC.

The V gene is TRBV30, the J gene TRBJ1-2; no definite D call. CDR1 and CDR2 (germline): GTSNPN, SVGIG (reference sequence). The V end lost 3 bases, the J end lost 2 bases, and 10 bases lay between the germline ends. The CDR3 covers 13 residues. CDR3 coding DNA: TGTGCCTGGAGCCTCATCGAGAACTATGGCTACACCTTC. Protein: CAWSLIENYGYTF. Together with reference TRBV30 and TRBJ1-2, the CDR3 gives the full variable domain: SQTIHQWPATLVQPVGSPLSLECTVEGTSNPNLYWYRQAAGRGLQLLFYSVGIGQISSEVPQNLSASRPQDRQFILSSKKLLLSDSGFYLCAWSLIENYGYTFGSGTRLTVV.

The chain carries TRBV5-1 and TRBJ1-1; D perhaps matches TRBD1 (5 bases). Germline CDR1 is SGHRS and CDR2 is YFSETQ. The CDR3 totals 14 residues. The V end lost 0 bases, the J end lost 5 bases, and 11 bases lay between the germline ends. Written as DNA, the CDR3 is TGCGCCAGCAGCTTGGACCAGGGAGGGACTGAAGCTTTCTTT. Its protein is CASSLDQGGTEAFF.

This rearrangement joins TRBV28 to TRBJ1-4, with D perhaps matching TRBD1 (5 bases). Trimming cost V 5 bases and J 7 bases, with 17 bases left between them. The CDR3 sequence is 15 residues long. CDR1 and CDR2 from the germline V gene are MDHEN and SYDVKM. The CDR3 reads CASSGRDGGSEKLFF. CDR3 in DNA: TGTGCCAGCAGTGGGCGGGACGGGGGTTCTGAAAAACTGTTTTTT. The variable domain in full, completed from reference TRBV28 and TRBJ1-4, reads DVKVTQSSRYLVKRTGEKVFLECVQDMDHENMFWYRQDPGLGLRLIYFSYDVKMKEKGDIPEGYSVSREKKERFSLILESASTNQTSMYLCASSGRDGGSEKLFFGSGTQLSVL.

The sample holds a few counts of this clone. The chain joins TRBV7-9 to TRBJ2-1, with unresolved D. Trimming pared 3 bases from V and 5 bases from J, leaving 8 bases between. Germline CDR1 SEHNR, CDR2 FQNEAQ (reference sequence). This CDR3 comprises 13 residues. The CDR3 sequence: CASSFEVDNEQFF. The CDR3 DNA reads as TGTGCCAGCAGCTTTGAGGTAGACAATGAGCAGTTCTTC.

The chain joins TRBV5-4 to TRBJ2-7; 7 bases are a match to TRBD2. Germline V gives CDR1 SGHNT, CDR2 YYREEE (reference sequence). The ends lost 1 base at V and 1 base at J; junction bases unmatched: 2. This CDR3 has 14 amino acids. CDR3 in amino acids: CASSLKAGSYEQYF. The CDR3 nucleotides read TGTGCCAGCAGCTTGAAAGCGGGGTCCTACGAGCAGTACTTC.

The chain employs TRBV10-1 and TRBJ1-2; the D gene is possibly TRBD1 (5 bases). The germline CDR1 and CDR2 sequences are WNHNN and SYGVQD (reference sequence). Trimming removed 6 bases at V and 2 bases at J, with 13 bases between. The CDR3 runs 14 residues. DNA of the CDR3: TGCGCCAGCAGCTTAGACAGTATCAACTATGGCTACACCTTC. This gives the protein CASSLDSINYGYTF.